The 28 T cell receptor beta chains given below trace back to one sample, sequenced in a study of response to subunit inactivated influenza vaccine. MiXCR was run by TCRdb on the RT-PCR reads, yielding one entry per CDR3 protein. The top ten hold around 10% of the sample, which has a few hundred thousand distinct CDR3 sequences, approximately 14% seen once. The sequenced sample was PBMCs from blood, obtained roughly 12 days after vaccination. Receptor source: a man aged 45-65 years who received an inactivated influenza vaccine.

The chain uses TRBV6-5 and TRBJ2-7, with D perhaps assigned TRBD1 or TRBD2 (5 bases each). This CDR3 contains 13 residues. CDR1 is MNHEY and CDR2 is SVGAGI in the germline V gene. Trimming took off 0 bases at V and 6 bases at J, with 9 bases between the two ends. The CDR3 loop is CASSYSSGGEQYF. In nucleotides, the CDR3 is TGTGCCAGCAGTTACTCGAGTGGGGGCGAGCAGTACTTC.

The V and J genes are TRBV7-9 and TRBJ2-5; D remains ambiguous. CDR1 SEHNR and CDR2 FQNEAQ come from the germline V gene (reference sequence). This CDR3 spans 12 amino acids. V lost 0 bases to trimming and J lost 4 bases, with 3 bases between them. CDR3 DNA: TGTGCCAGCAGCTTAGCAATAGAGACCCAGTACTTC. Protein product: CASSLAIETQYF.

The table lists this clonotype with a few counts. The chain links TRBV19 to TRBJ2-1; 13 positions agree with TRBD2. V shed 3 bases and J 0 bases; nucleotides not matched to a gene: 11. CDR3 length: 20 amino acids. Germline CDR1 is LNHDA and CDR2 is SQIVND (reference sequence). This chain's CDR3 is CASSIRLAGGIGSSYNEQFF. The CDR3 region has the DNA TGTGCCAGTAGTATCCGACTAGCGGGGGGTATTGGAAGCTCCTACAATGAGCAGTTCTTC. Filled out from reference TRBV19 and TRBJ2-1, the complete variable domain reads DGGITQSPKYLFRKEGQNVTLSCEQNLNHDAMYWYRQDPGQGLRLIYYSQIVNDFQKGDIAEGYSVSREKKESFPLTVTSAQKNPTAFYLCASSIRLAGGIGSSYNEQFFGPGTRLTVL.

This clonotype was counted between two and nine times. The chain is built from TRBV7-8 and TRBJ2-7; 8 bases fit TRBD2. V shed 4 bases, J shed 2 bases, and the junction held 13 bases outside the gene matches. Germline CDR1 reads SGHVS; CDR2 reads FQNEAQ. This CDR3 region has 17 residues. For the CDR3, the DNA is TGTGCCAGCAGCTCTTCACCCCTCTTAGCGGGAACCTACGAGCAGTACTTC. Amino acids: CASSSSPLLAGTYEQYF.

This clonotype came up a few times. The chain recombines TRBV7-2 with TRBJ2-1; 11 bases fit TRBD2. The CDR3 is 17 amino acids. With V trimmed by 0 bases and J by 0 bases, 1 base remained unmatched. Germline lookup yields CDR1 SGHTA and CDR2 FQGNSA. CDR3 region: CASSLAGLAASYNEQFF. In DNA form, the CDR3 reads TGTGCCAGCAGCTTAGCGGGACTAGCGGCCTCCTACAATGAGCAGTTCTTC.

A few counts support this clonotype. This chain connects TRBV7-8 to TRBJ2-3, with D possibly TRBD2 on 6 matching bases. The germline CDR1 and CDR2 sequences are SGHVS and FQNEAQ. Trimming took 3 bases from V and 6 from J, leaving 13 bases between them. The CDR3 totals 14 residues. CDR3 sequence reads: CASSFRGGKDTQYF. The CDR3 DNA reads as TGTGCCAGCAGCTTCAGAGGAGGGAAGGATACGCAGTATTTT.

CDR3 DNA: TGTGCCAGCAGAAGGGAGGTGCTCTATGAAGCTTTCTTT. Protein: CASRREVLYEAFF. The chain recombines TRBV12-3 or TRBV12-4 with TRBJ1-1; D ambiguous. The V and J ends lost 6 bases and 7 bases respectively, with 15 bases between them. CDR3 length: 13 amino acids.

V usage is TRBV7-2 and J usage is TRBJ2-2; perhaps TRBD2 as D (5 bases). CDR3 length: 14 amino acids. Deletions cut 3 bases from V and 3 bases from J, with 8 bases between. Germline loops: CDR1 SGHTA, CDR2 FQGNSA. The CDR3 region is CASSFRGYTGELFF. CDR3 nucleotides: TGTGCCAGCAGCTTTCGGGGTTACACCGGGGAGCTGTTTTTT. Full variable domain (remainder filled in from reference TRBV7-2 and TRBJ2-2): GAGVSQSPSNKVTEKGKDVELRCDPISGHTALYWYRQSLGQGLEFLIYFQGNSAPDKSGLPSDRFSAERTGGSVSTLTIQRTQQEDSAVYLCASSFRGYTGELFFGEGSRLTVL.

The rearrangement uses TRBV12-3 or TRBV12-4 and TRBJ2-3; possibly TRBD1 for D (5 bases). V dropped 1 base and J dropped 1 base, with 9 bases sitting between them. CDR3 length equals 15 residues. The CDR3 nucleotides read TGTGCCAGCAGTTTAGAGACAGACCGCACAGATACGCAGTATTTT. Its translation: CASSLETDRTDTQYF.

The table lists this clonotype with a few counts. The chain joins TRBV6-2 or TRBV6-3 to TRBJ2-7; 7 nucleotides line up with TRBD1. Germline loops: CDR1 MNHEY, CDR2 SVGEGT. J gave up 4 bases and V 7 bases, and 13 bases lay outside the gene matches. This CDR3 spans 15 amino acids. CDR3 in amino acids: CASNPRQGRAYEQYF. DNA of the CDR3: TGTGCCAGCAACCCCAGACAGGGTCGGGCTTACGAGCAGTACTTC.

Concerning this clonotype itself: One end of the junction varies from germline; a read error may be responsible. The chain uses TRBV11-3 and TRBJ2-1; D remains unclear. CDR1 is SGHNT, CDR2 YENEEA, per germline. The CDR3 has 12 residues. The CDR3 bases are TGTGCCAGCAGCCTAGAAGGGATCGAGCAGTTCTTC. It specifies CASSLEGIEQFF.

This clonotype was counted ten times or more. This sequence joins TRBV25-1 and TRBJ2-2; 8 positions agree with TRBD2. The CDR3 consists of 17 residues. Germline V gives CDR1 MGHDK, CDR2 SYGVNS. The V gene end was trimmed by 6 bases and the J gene end by 7 bases; junction bases not matched to a gene: 16. The CDR3 loop reads CASSPSFSGGTSGELFF. CDR3 in DNA: TGTGCCAGCAGCCCCTCTTTCAGCGGGGGAACAAGCGGGGAGCTGTTTTTT.

The V and J genes are TRBV29-1 and TRBJ2-3, with TRBD1 matching 7 bases. J lost 0 bases, V lost 6 bases, and 6 bases had no gene match. Germline V lookup: CDR1 SQVTM, CDR2 ANQGSEA. The CDR3 sequence is 14 residues long. The CDR3, as DNA: TGCAGCGTCGCTGGGACAGATAGCACAGATACGCAGTATTTT. Residues: CSVAGTDSTDTQYF.

The chain combines TRBV5-4 with TRBJ2-1; 9 bases fit TRBD1. The germline CDR1 and CDR2 sequences are SGHNT and YYREEE (reference sequence). The J segment lost 6 bases and the V segment lost 3 bases, leaving 7 bases of the junction unmatched. The CDR3 has 15 amino acids. CDR3 residues: CASSSTGGKVNEQFF. Written as DNA, the CDR3 is TGTGCCAGCAGCTCGACAGGGGGAAAAGTCAATGAGCAGTTCTTC. Variable domain in full (rest from reference TRBV5-4 and TRBJ2-1): ETGVTQSPTHLIKTRGQQVTLRCSSQSGHNTVSWYQQALGQGPQFIFQYYREEENGRGNFPPRFSGLQFPNYSSELNVNALELDDSALYLCASSSTGGKVNEQFFGPGTRLTVL.

This chain connects TRBV20-1 to TRBJ2-1, with D possibly being TRBD1 (6 bases). V lost 4 bases, J lost 2 bases, and 12 bases lay in between. Germline assignment: CDR1 DFQATT and CDR2 SNEGSKA (reference sequence). The CDR3 is made up of 14 amino acids. The CDR3 loop is CSATQGQAYNEQFF. CDR3 in DNA: TGCAGTGCTACCCAGGGGCAGGCCTACAATGAGCAGTTCTTC.

Details on this clonotype: The junction departs from germline at one end; a sequencing error may be responsible. The rearrangement joins TRBV7-2 to TRBJ1-2, with D possibly matching TRBD1 (6 bases). The CDR3 is 12 amino acids. Looked up from germline, CDR1 is SGHTA and CDR2 is FQGNSA. This CDR3 reads CASSSGGQRSSF. In nucleotides, the CDR3 is TGTGCCAGCAGCTCCGGGGGACAACGGAGCTCCTTC.

This clonotype was recorded a few times. The chain employs TRBV27 and TRBJ2-7, with 11 bases fitting TRBD1. The V segment lost 5 bases and the J segment 6 bases; nucleotides outside the gene matches: 6. The CDR3 loop spans 14 amino acids. CDR1 is MNHEY, CDR2 SMNVEV, per germline (reference sequence). Written as DNA, the CDR3 is TGTGCCAGCAGTCCGGGACAGGGGGGGTTCGAGCAGTACTTC. Translation: CASSPGQGGFEQYF.

This clonotype was seen a handful of times. The chain is built from TRBV25-1 and TRBJ2-5, with 8 bases that match TRBD2. The ends lost 1 base at V and 5 bases at J; junction bases unmatched: 9. This CDR3 has 16 amino acids. Per the germline V gene, CDR1 is MGHDK and CDR2 is SYGVNS. Written as DNA, the CDR3 is TGTGCCAGCAGTGAATTAAGACTAGCGAGGACGGAGACCCAGTACTTC. This codes for CASSELRLARTETQYF.

The rearrangement uses TRBV5-5 and TRBJ2-3, with D unclear. V lost 4 bases, J lost 2 bases, and 14 bases lay in between. The CDR3 spans 15 residues. Looked up from germline, CDR1 is SGHKS and CDR2 is YYEKEE (reference sequence). CDR3 DNA: TGTGCCAGCAGCCTCAGTGGCGGCTACACAGATACGCAGTATTTT. It encodes CASSLSGGYTDTQYF.

This clonotype was counted only a few times. CDR3 DNA sequence: TGTGCCATCAGCCGGGCAGCGGGAGAGAATGAGCAGTTCTTC. Amino acid sequence: CAISRAAGENEQFF. The J gene is TRBJ2-1, the V gene TRBV10-3; TRBD2 aligns across 8 bases. The CDR3 runs 14 residues. With 6 bases clipped from V and 7 bases from J, the junction kept 8 bases outside the gene matches. The V gene's germline CDR1 is ENHRY and CDR2 SYGVKD.

There are a few counts of this clonotype. The gene calls are TRBV29-1 and TRBJ2-1; D not resolved. Germline V gene data show CDR1 as SQVTM and CDR2 as ANQGSEA. This CDR3 spans 13 amino acids. V dropped 6 bases and J dropped 2 bases, with 11 bases sitting between them. This chain's CDR3 is CSVRLSTYNEQFF. DNA of the CDR3: TGCAGCGTGAGGTTGTCCACCTACAATGAGCAGTTCTTC.

This clonotype was counted between two and nine times. The V call is TRBV5-5, the J call TRBJ2-7; 8 bases fit TRBD2. This CDR3 is 15 amino acids long. Germline V gene data show CDR1 as SGHKS and CDR2 as YYEKEE (reference sequence). V trimming: 0 bases; J trimming: 2 bases; junction bases outside the gene matches: 4. CDR3 loop: CASSLVPAGAYEQYF. CDR3 nucleotide sequence: TGTGCCAGCAGCTTGGTTCCAGCGGGGGCCTACGAGCAGTACTTC.

This sequence joins TRBV7-2 and TRBJ2-7; D gene unclear. CDR3 size: 15 residues. Germline V gene sequence: CDR1 SGHTA, CDR2 FQGNSA. The V end was cut by 1 base, the J end by 1 base, with 11 bases between. CDR3 bases: TGTGCCAGCAGCTTAGTAGGTGGTACTTCCTACGAGCAGTACTTC. It codes for CASSLVGGTSYEQYF.

The chain is built from TRBV2 and TRBJ1-2; TRBD1 matches at 7 bases. The CDR3 consists of 11 residues. The V gene end was trimmed by 9 bases and the J gene end by 4 bases; junction bases not matched to a gene: 2. Germline V CDR1 and CDR2: SNHLY, FYNNEI. In DNA form, the CDR3 reads TGTGCCAGTGGACAGGTCTATGGCTACACCTTC. Its protein product is CASGQVYGYTF. The variable domain in full, with the rest retrieved from reference TRBV2 and TRBJ1-2, is EPEVTQTPSHQVTQMGQEVILRCVPISNHLYFYWYRQILGQKVEFLVSFYNNEISEKSEIFDDQFSVERPDGSNFTLKIRSTKLEDSAMYFCASGQVYGYTFGSGTRLTVV.

This clonotype was observed a few times. The chain joins TRBV4-3 to TRBJ2-7; TRBD1 aligns across 7 bases. This CDR3 has 15 amino acids. V lost 1 base, J lost 2 bases, and 5 bases stayed unmatched. Germline CDR1 reads LGHNA; CDR2 reads YSLEER. CDR3 coding DNA: TGCGCCAGCAGCCAAGTTATAGGGGGCCCCTACGAGCAGTACTTC. Protein sequence: CASSQVIGGPYEQYF.

This clonotype was counted many times. Mismatch with germline at one junction end may stem from a read error. The chain joins TRBV4-2 to TRBJ1-4; D is ambiguous. The CDR3 has 12 residues. The germline V gene has CDR1 LGHNA and CDR2 YNFKEQ. In DNA form, the CDR3 reads TGTGCCAGCAGCCAAGAGTTTGGGGATCATCTCTTT. Its translation is CASSQEFGDHLF.

This clonotype was counted a few times. The junction departs from germline at one end; a sequencing error may be responsible. This chain uses TRBV12-3 or TRBV12-4 with TRBJ1-5; D unresolved. This CDR3 has 11 residues. The DNA of the CDR3 is TGTGCCAGCGGTTTGAATCAGCCCCAGCATTTT. It yields the protein CASGLNQPQHF.

Ten or more counts support this clonotype. This rearrangement joins TRBV4-3 to TRBJ2-2, with D perhaps matching TRBD1 (5 bases). Trimming left V 4 bases short and J 5 bases short, with 11 bases between. The germline CDR1 and CDR2 sequences are LGHNA and YSLEER. This CDR3 is 14 amino acids long. Here the CDR3 reads CASSPFRDTGELFF. The CDR3 nucleotides read TGCGCCAGCAGCCCCTTCAGGGATACCGGGGAGCTGTTTTTT.